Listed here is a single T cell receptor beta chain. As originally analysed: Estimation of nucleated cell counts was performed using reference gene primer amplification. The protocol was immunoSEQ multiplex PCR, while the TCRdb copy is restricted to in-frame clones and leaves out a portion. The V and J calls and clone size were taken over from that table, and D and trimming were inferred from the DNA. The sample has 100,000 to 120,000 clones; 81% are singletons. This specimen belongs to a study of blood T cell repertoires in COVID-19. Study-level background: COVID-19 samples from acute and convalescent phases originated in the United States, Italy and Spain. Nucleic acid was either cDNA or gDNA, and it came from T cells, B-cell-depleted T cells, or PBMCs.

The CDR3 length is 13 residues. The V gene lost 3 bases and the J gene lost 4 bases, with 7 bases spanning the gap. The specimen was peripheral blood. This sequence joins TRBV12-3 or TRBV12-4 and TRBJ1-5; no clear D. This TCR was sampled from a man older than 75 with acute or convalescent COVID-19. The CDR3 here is CASSFELNQPQHF. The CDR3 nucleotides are TGTGCCAGCAGTTTTGAGCTTAATCAGCCCCAGCATTTT.